A selection of T cell receptor beta chains follows, all from one sample in a study of blood T cell repertoires in COVID-19. Here immunoSEQ multiplex PCR was the method, and the copy in TCRdb shows in-frame clones only, minus some. The sample holds around 300,000 clones, more than 80% seen once. Sequencing used peripheral blood. These receptors came from a young woman with COVID-19, enrolled during active disease. CDR3s include the opening cysteine and the closing phenylalanine or tryptophan. D genes are given only for firm matches. Not every row has a clone size; where given, it reads once, few, many or a size class.

TRBV5-1,.,TRBD1,TRBJ2-7,TGCGCCAGCAGCTTGGTGGCGGCAGGGGGCTCCTACGAGCAGTACTTC,CASSLVAAGGSYEQYF
TRBV10-3,once,.,TRBJ2-7,TGTGCCATCAGTGATGCAGGGGCCCCCAACGAGCAGTACTTC,CAISDAGAPNEQYF
TRBV19,.,.,TRBJ1-6,TGTGCCAGTAGTGCAATCGCTGAACAGACCAATTCACCCCTCCACTTT,CASSAIAEQTNSPLHF
TRBV7-2,.,.,TRBJ2-2,TGTGCCAGCAGCTTAGATCGTGGGGCGAGAACCGGGGAGCTGTTTTTT,CASSLDRGARTGELFF
TRBV9,.,TRBD2,TRBJ2-3,TGTGCCAGCAGCGTAGGTCCTAGCGGGAGCGCAGATACGCAGTATTTT,CASSVGPSGSADTQYF
TRBV6-5,once,.,TRBJ1-4,TGTGCCAGCAGTAGGGGAAAATTTGAACTGTTTTTT,CASSRGKFELFF
TRBV9,once,TRBD2,TRBJ2-2,TGTGCCAGCAGCGTAGGGGACAGGGGACTAGCGGGAGTAGGGGAGCTGTTTTTT,CASSVGDRGLAGVGELFF
TRBV6-5,.,TRBD1,TRBJ1-2,TGTGCCAGCAGTTACTCGGGGACAGGGTCCCACTATGGCTACACCTTC,CASSYSGTGSHYGYTF
TRBV4-3,.,.,TRBJ2-3,TGCGCCAGCAGCCAAGTTTTTCAGGGCACAGATACGCAGTATTTT,CASSQVFQGTDTQYF
TRBV9,.,TRBD2,TRBJ2-2,TGTGCCAGCAGCGTAGCTCCCAGCGGGAGTGCTTGGTACACCGGGGAGCTGTTTTTT,CASSVAPSGSAWYTGELFF
TRBV7-2,once,TRBD2,TRBJ2-5,TGTGCCAGCAGCTTTTCTAGCGGGAGAGAGACCCAGTACTTC,CASSFSSGRETQYF
TRBV4-1,.,TRBD1,TRBJ1-1,TGCGCCAGCAGCCGGGACAGGCCTTCTGAAGCTTTCTTT,CASSRDRPSEAFF
TRBV30,.,.,TRBJ2-7,TGTGCCTGGACGCAGGGGCGCCCCTACGAGCAGTACTTC,CAWTQGRPYEQYF
TRBV3-1/TRBV3-2,once,TRBD2,TRBJ2-1,TGTGCCAGCAGCCAAGGGACTAGCGTTGGCAATGAGCAGTTCTTC,CASSQGTSVGNEQFF
TRBV19,.,TRBD1,TRBJ2-1,TGTGCCAGTAGTATAGACAGGGGGCCCAATGAGCAGTTCTTC,CASSIDRGPNEQFF
TRBV27,.,TRBD1,TRBJ2-1,TGTGCCAGCACAACAGGGGCCCGGAATGAGCAGTTCTTC,CASTTGARNEQFF
TRBV15,.,TRBD2,TRBJ2-1,TGTGCCACCAGCGGCGGGACTAGCGGTTACAATGAGCAGTTCTTC,CATSGGTSGYNEQFF
TRBV18,.,.,TRBJ2-3,TGTGCCAGCTCACCCCGGACAGCAACAGATACGCAGTATTTT,CASSPRTATDTQYF
TRBV11-2,once,TRBD2,TRBJ2-5,TGTGCCAGCAGCTTAGGGAGATGGCCTATAAGCGGGAGGGTAGAGACCCAGTACTTC,CASSLGRWPISGRVETQYF
TRBV4-1,.,.,TRBJ1-6,TGCGCCAGCAGCCTAGGGAGCTCACCCCTCCACTTT,CASSLGSSPLHF
TRBV5-1,once,.,TRBJ1-1,TGCGCCAGCAGCGAGCGATTCGGGTTTCAGTTCATGAACACTGAAGCTTTCTTT,CASSERFGFQFMNTEAFF
TRBV15,.,.,TRBJ1-6,TGTGCCACCAGAACAAGGAGTTCACCCCTCCACTTT,CATRTRSSPLHF
TRBV5-4,.,TRBD1,TRBJ1-1,TGTGCCAGCAGCTTCAGGGGGTCCCCTGAAGCTTTCTTT,CASSFRGSPEAFF
TRBV9,.,TRBD1,TRBJ1-1,TGTGCCAGCAGCGTAGCTGTGACAGGGACTGAAGCTTTCTTT,CASSVAVTGTEAFF
TRBV28,.,.,TRBJ1-1,TGTGCCAGCAGAGAGGGGAGGATAGAAGCTTTCTTT,CASREGRIEAFF
TRBV6-6,.,.,TRBJ1-2,TGTGCCAGCAGTTACTACAGGGAAGTCGGCTACACCTTC,CASSYYREVGYTF
TRBV24-1,.,.,TRBJ2-1,TGTGCCACCAGTGACTCGACGCGGTCGAGCGAGCAGTTCTTC,CATSDSTRSSEQFF
TRBV6-5,.,TRBD1,TRBJ2-7,TGTGCCAGCAGTTACTCATCGGGGACAGGGGATTACGAGCAGTACTTC,CASSYSSGTGDYEQYF
TRBV19,.,TRBD2,TRBJ2-7,TGTGCCAGTAGTTCCCGACTAGCGGCAGGCAGCTACGAGCAGTACTTC,CASSSRLAAGSYEQYF
TRBV2,.,TRBD1,TRBJ2-7,TGTGCCACCTCCCGGGACAGGGGGGACGAGCAGTACTTC,CATSRDRGDEQYF
TRBV6-5,.,.,TRBJ2-7,TGTGCCAGCAGCCCACGGGTGCCCTCTGCCTACGAGCAGTACTTC,CASSPRVPSAYEQYF
TRBV28,.,TRBD1,TRBJ1-5,TGTGCCAGCAGTTCCTACAGGGGTAATCAGCCCCAGCATTTT,CASSSYRGNQPQHF
TRBV23-1,.,.,TRBJ2-3,TGCGCCAGCAGTCCCCCACCCCCCCGGGATCCGGCAGATACGCAGTATTTT,CASSPPPPRDPADTQYF
TRBV7-2,.,.,TRBJ1-6,TGTGCCAGCAGCTTAGCGACCGGGTCGAGCAATTCACCCCTCCACTTT,CASSLATGSSNSPLHF
TRBV24-1,.,TRBD1,TRBJ2-5,TGTGCCACCAGCCGTCAGGGGGCTGGGTTGGAGACCCAGTACTTC,CATSRQGAGLETQYF
TRBV27,.,.,TRBJ1-4,TGTGCCAGCAGTTTGGTAGGGGAAAGTGAAAAACTGTTTTTT,CASSLVGESEKLFF
TRBV5-1,.,TRBD1,TRBJ1-2,TGCGCCAGCAGCCCTCAAGGACAGGTTCCTAACTATGGCTACACCTTC,CASSPQGQVPNYGYTF
TRBV7-2,many,.,TRBJ2-7,TGTGCCAGCAGCCCCCCGGGCGGGACCTACGAGCAGTACTTC,CASSPPGGTYEQYF
TRBV7-2,.,TRBD2,TRBJ2-7,TGTGCCAGCGCCTTAGCGGGAGTATATGAGCAGTACTTC,CASALAGVYEQYF
TRBV9,.,.,TRBJ2-2,TGTGCCAGCAGCGTTAGAGGGGGTTCCACCGGGGAGCTGTTTTTT,CASSVRGGSTGELFF
TRBV5-1,.,.,TRBJ2-7,TGCGCCAGCAGCATAGGGAGAGCACCCTACGAGCAGTACTTC,CASSIGRAPYEQYF
TRBV19,.,.,TRBJ2-5,TGTGCCAGTAGTCGCCAGGCACAAGAGACCCAGTACTTC,CASSRQAQETQYF
TRBV30,.,.,TRBJ2-4,TGTGCCTGGAGTGTAGAAACAGGGCGCCTTCAGTACTTC,CAWSVETGRLQYF
TRBV11-2,.,TRBD1,TRBJ1-1,TGTGCCAGCAGGGGACAGATGAACACTGAAGCTTTCTTT,CASRGQMNTEAFF
TRBV28,once,.,TRBJ1-4,TGTGCCAGCAGTTCCCCAGTGTTTAATGAAAAACTGTTTTTT,CASSSPVFNEKLFF
TRBV19,.,.,TRBJ1-1,TGTGCCAGTAGTATTACGGCGAGGACTGAAGCTTTCTTT,CASSITARTEAFF
TRBV4-2,.,TRBD1,TRBJ1-5,TGTGCCAGCAGCCAAGATCTCGACAGGGGGCAGTGGCAGCCCCAGCATTTT,CASSQDLDRGQWQPQHF
TRBV6-5,.,TRBD2,TRBJ2-1,TGTGCCAGCAGTTACTCGATGGGGGGGGAGAGGAATGAGCAGTTCTTC,CASSYSMGGERNEQFF
TRBV27,.,TRBD1,TRBJ2-1,TGTGCCAGCAGTTCTCCTGTCGGGACAGGCCTGAATGAGCAGTTCTTC,CASSSPVGTGLNEQFF
TRBV6-5,.,TRBD1,TRBJ1-5,TGTGCCAGCAGGGGACAGGGAACTCAGCCCCAGCATTTT,CASRGQGTQPQHF
TRBV4-2,.,.,TRBJ2-1,TGTGCCAGCAGCCTTCACCCATTACCCCGGAATGAGCAGTTCTTC,CASSLHPLPRNEQFF